A selection of T cell receptor beta chains follows, all from one sample in a study of Graves' ophthalmopathy and Graves' hyperthyroidism. In TCRdb, the multiplex PCR reads were re-called with MiXCR into one record per CDR3 protein. The sample has about 640,000 distinct CDR3 sequences, more than 40% seen once. The material sequenced was peripheral blood. The receptor source for this set is an adult man with Graves' ophthalmopathy. CDR3s include the opening cysteine and the closing phenylalanine or tryptophan. The D gene is left open where the match is weak. Clone size is shown for a subset of rows, as once, few, many or a class of expanded clone.

D gene: NA
J gene: TRBJ2-7
V gene: TRBV15
clone size: once
CDR3 protein: CATSSEAYEQYF
CDR3 DNA: TGTGCCACCAGCAGTGAAGCGTACGAGCAGTACTTC

D gene: TRBD1
J gene: TRBJ1-1
V gene: TRBV29-1
clone size: NA
CDR3 protein: CSAATGTFTEAFF
CDR3 DNA: TGCAGCGCCGCGACAGGGACGTTCACTGAAGCTTTCTTT

D gene: NA
J gene: TRBJ1-5
V gene: TRBV24-1
clone size: NA
CDR3 protein: CATSDRGIQPQHF
CDR3 DNA: TGTGCCACCAGTGACCGGGGAATACAGCCCCAGCATTTT

D gene: TRBD2
J gene: TRBJ2-7
V gene: TRBV7-9
clone size: few
CDR3 protein: CASSFGRGSGGEQYF
CDR3 DNA: TGTGCCAGCAGCTTTGGGCGGGGGTCGGGTGGAGAGCAGTACTTC

D gene: NA
J gene: TRBJ1-5
V gene: TRBV25-1
clone size: NA
CDR3 protein: CASSRRGPGSNQPQHF
CDR3 DNA: TGTGCCAGCTCACGCAGGGGCCCGGGGAGCAATCAGCCCCAGCATTTT

D gene: NA
J gene: TRBJ1-2
V gene: TRBV2
clone size: NA
CDR3 protein: CAISEELGGEVYGYTF
CDR3 DNA: TGTGCCATCAGTGAGGAACTCGGGGGCGAGGTCTATGGCTACACCTTC

D gene: NA
J gene: TRBJ1-2
V gene: TRBV12-3/TRBV12-4
clone size: many
CDR3 protein: CASTPDGGRGYTF
CDR3 DNA: TGTGCCAGCACCCCCGACGGGGGACGGGGCTACACCTTC

D gene: NA
J gene: TRBJ1-3
V gene: TRBV4-3
clone size: NA
CDR3 protein: CASSSPTGRSGNTIYF
CDR3 DNA: TGCGCCAGCAGCTCCCCGACGGGACGCTCTGGAAACACCATATATTTT

D gene: NA
J gene: TRBJ1-6
V gene: TRBV7-9
clone size: NA
CDR3 protein: CASSLGRPGDSPLHF
CDR3 DNA: TGTGCCAGCAGCTTGGGGCGGCCGGGTGATTCACCCCTCCACTTT

D gene: TRBD1
J gene: TRBJ1-2
V gene: TRBV11-1
clone size: NA
CDR3 protein: CASSQPGQGNYGYTF
CDR3 DNA: TGTGCCAGCAGCCAACCGGGACAGGGGAATTATGGCTACACCTTC

D gene: NA
J gene: TRBJ2-2
V gene: TRBV9
clone size: few
CDR3 protein: CASRTSGRFGAGELFF
CDR3 DNA: NA

D gene: NA
J gene: TRBJ1-2
V gene: TRBV25-1
clone size: NA
CDR3 protein: CASVTTNYGYTF
CDR3 DNA: TGTGCCAGCGTCACTACTAACTATGGCTACACCTTC

D gene: NA
J gene: TRBJ1-3
V gene: TRBV19
clone size: few
CDR3 protein: CASSMGDYSGNTIYF
CDR3 DNA: TGTGCCAGTAGTATGGGGGATTACTCTGGAAACACCATATATTTT

D gene: NA
J gene: TRBJ1-4
V gene: TRBV2
clone size: many
CDR3 protein: CASSQGSLEEKLFF
CDR3 DNA: TGTGCCAGCAGCCAGGGGTCCTTAGAGGAAAAACTGTTTTTT

D gene: NA
J gene: TRBJ2-7
V gene: TRBV7-9
clone size: NA
CDR3 protein: CASSQVGGPSSYEQYF
CDR3 DNA: TGTGCCAGCAGCCAAGTGGGCGGTCCGTCGTCCTACGAGCAGTACTTC

D gene: NA
J gene: TRBJ1-1
V gene: TRBV6-2/TRBV6-3
clone size: few
CDR3 protein: CASEDRPNTEAFF
CDR3 DNA: TGTGCCAGCGAAGACCGGCCGAACACTGAAGCTTTCTTT

D gene: NA
J gene: TRBJ2-5
V gene: TRBV15
clone size: NA
CDR3 protein: CATSRDLGRLQETQYF
CDR3 DNA: TGTGCCACCAGCAGAGATCTGGGACGGCTCCAAGAGACCCAGTACTTC

D gene: TRBD2
J gene: TRBJ2-2
V gene: TRBV5-4
clone size: NA
CDR3 protein: CASSSPSGAGELFF
CDR3 DNA: TGTGCCAGCAGCTCCCCTAGCGGGGCCGGGGAGCTGTTTTTT

D gene: NA
J gene: TRBJ2-7
V gene: TRBV9
clone size: once
CDR3 protein: CASKARFPPQIGSYEQYF
CDR3 DNA: TGTGCCAGCAAGGCCAGATTCCCCCCGCAAATAGGATCCTACGAGCAGTACTTC

D gene: NA
J gene: TRBJ1-2
V gene: TRBV29-1
clone size: NA
CDR3 protein: CSQGGQYYGYTF
CDR3 DNA: TGCAGCCAGGGAGGACAGTATTATGGCTACACCTTC

D gene: TRBD1
J gene: TRBJ1-3
V gene: TRBV29-1
clone size: NA
CDR3 protein: CSVVPGGTGNTIYF
CDR3 DNA: TGCAGCGTTGTTCCAGGGGGCACTGGAAACACCATATATTTT

D gene: TRBD1
J gene: TRBJ1-2
V gene: TRBV2
clone size: many
CDR3 protein: CASSGDRGSYGYTF
CDR3 DNA: TGTGCCAGCAGTGGGGACAGGGGGTCCTATGGCTACACCTTC

D gene: NA
J gene: TRBJ1-2
V gene: TRBV6-5
clone size: many
CDR3 protein: CASSYMAAANYGYTF
CDR3 DNA: TGTGCCAGCAGTTACATGGCGGCAGCTAACTATGGCTACACCTTC

D gene: NA
J gene: TRBJ2-7
V gene: TRBV27
clone size: few
CDR3 protein: CASSLFGARSYEQYF
CDR3 DNA: TGTGCCAGCAGTTTGTTTGGGGCCCGGTCCTACGAGCAGTACTTC

D gene: NA
J gene: TRBJ2-6
V gene: TRBV9
clone size: few
CDR3 protein: CASSQEGRGANVLTF
CDR3 DNA: TGTGCCAGCAGCCAAGAAGGACGTGGGGCCAACGTCCTGACTTTC

D gene: TRBD2
J gene: TRBJ2-3
V gene: TRBV24-1
clone size: NA
CDR3 protein: CATGTSGTDTQYF
CDR3 DNA: TGTGCCACGGGGACTAGCGGCACAGATACGCAGTATTTT

D gene: TRBD1
J gene: TRBJ2-7
V gene: TRBV7-2
clone size: many
CDR3 protein: CASSFTGTGFSEQYF
CDR3 DNA: TGTGCCAGCAGCTTTACCGGGACAGGGTTTAGCGAGCAGTACTTC

D gene: NA
J gene: TRBJ1-1
V gene: TRBV29-1
clone size: NA
CDR3 protein: CSLEALNTEAFF
CDR3 DNA: TGCAGCTTGGAGGCTTTGAACACTGAAGCTTTCTTT

D gene: NA
J gene: TRBJ1-5
V gene: TRBV6-6
clone size: many
CDR3 protein: CASRVLDQPQHF
CDR3 DNA: TGTGCCAGCAGGGTCCTCGATCAGCCCCAGCATTTT

D gene: NA
J gene: TRBJ1-1
V gene: TRBV18
clone size: NA
CDR3 protein: CASSLTETGEAFF
CDR3 DNA: TGTGCCAGCTCACTGACAGAGACGGGTGAAGCTTTCTTT

D gene: NA
J gene: TRBJ2-5
V gene: TRBV12-3/TRBV12-4
clone size: many
CDR3 protein: CASSLNPNQETQYF
CDR3 DNA: TGTGCCAGCAGTTTAAATCCCAATCAAGAGACCCAGTACTTC

D gene: TRBD1
J gene: TRBJ1-6
V gene: TRBV19
clone size: NA
CDR3 protein: CASSPRTGLSPLHF
CDR3 DNA: TGTGCCAGTAGTCCCCGGACAGGGCTCTCACCCCTCCACTTT

D gene: TRBD1
J gene: TRBJ1-2
V gene: TRBV9
clone size: many
CDR3 protein: CASSAGQGNYGYTF
CDR3 DNA: TGTGCCAGCAGCGCCGGACAGGGGAACTATGGCTACACCTTC

D gene: NA
J gene: TRBJ1-1
V gene: TRBV12-3/TRBV12-4
clone size: many
CDR3 protein: CASRTAGRYNTEAFF
CDR3 DNA: TGTGCCAGCAGAACGGCGGGGCGTTACAACACTGAAGCTTTCTTT

D gene: TRBD2
J gene: TRBJ2-3
V gene: TRBV15
clone size: many
CDR3 protein: CATSSHSWEGVTDTQYF
CDR3 DNA: TGTGCCACCAGCAGTCATAGCTGGGAGGGCGTGACAGATACGCAGTATTTT

D gene: TRBD1
J gene: TRBJ2-5
V gene: TRBV10-3
clone size: NA
CDR3 protein: CAISEDRDAETQYF
CDR3 DNA: TGTGCCATCAGTGAAGACAGGGACGCCGAGACCCAGTACTTC

D gene: TRBD2
J gene: TRBJ2-1
V gene: TRBV7-6
clone size: NA
CDR3 protein: CASSLGRGRGNEQFF
CDR3 DNA: TGTGCCAGCAGCCTCGGACGCGGGAGGGGTAATGAGCAGTTCTTC

D gene: NA
J gene: TRBJ1-3
V gene: TRBV5-1
clone size: NA
CDR3 protein: CASSPREWSGGNTIYF
CDR3 DNA: TGCGCCAGCAGCCCCAGGGAGTGGAGTGGTGGAAACACCATATATTTT

D gene: NA
J gene: TRBJ2-7
V gene: TRBV24-1
clone size: many
CDR3 protein: CATSDSTGAYEQYF
CDR3 DNA: TGTGCCACCAGTGATTCGACGGGGGCCTACGAGCAGTACTTC

D gene: NA
J gene: TRBJ1-4
V gene: TRBV29-1
clone size: NA
CDR3 protein: CSVVAETNEKLFF
CDR3 DNA: TGCAGCGTGGTCGCAGAGACTAATGAAAAACTGTTTTTT

D gene: NA
J gene: TRBJ1-5
V gene: TRBV6-5
clone size: NA
CDR3 protein: CATYGGANQPQHF
CDR3 DNA: TGTGCCACCTACGGGGGAGCCAATCAGCCCCAGCATTTT

D gene: TRBD1
J gene: TRBJ1-1
V gene: TRBV15
clone size: NA
CDR3 protein: CATSRGKDRTTEAFF
CDR3 DNA: TGTGCCACCAGCAGAGGGAAGGACAGGACCACTGAAGCTTTCTTT

D gene: NA
J gene: TRBJ1-4
V gene: TRBV4-1
clone size: NA
CDR3 protein: CASSQEMSLDEKLFF
CDR3 DNA: TGCGCCAGCAGCCAAGAAATGTCGTTAGACGAAAAACTGTTTTTT

D gene: TRBD1
J gene: TRBJ2-7
V gene: TRBV20-1
clone size: NA
CDR3 protein: CSASGTVPSYEQYF
CDR3 DNA: TGCAGTGCTAGTGGGACAGTTCCCTCCTACGAGCAGTACTTC

D gene: TRBD1
J gene: TRBJ1-2
V gene: TRBV6-6
clone size: many
CDR3 protein: CASSSIPGQGTYTF
CDR3 DNA: TGTGCCAGCAGCAGCATACCGGGACAGGGGACATACACCTTC

D gene: TRBD1
J gene: TRBJ1-5
V gene: TRBV19
clone size: many
CDR3 protein: CASSVTGTGGGQPQHF
CDR3 DNA: TGTGCCAGTAGTGTCACCGGGACAGGGGGCGGTCAGCCCCAGCATTTT

D gene: TRBD2
J gene: TRBJ2-5
V gene: TRBV5-1
clone size: few
CDR3 protein: CASRPSGRGQETQYF
CDR3 DNA: TGCGCCAGCAGACCCAGCGGGAGGGGCCAAGAGACCCAGTACTTC

D gene: NA
J gene: TRBJ2-5
V gene: TRBV10-2
clone size: NA
CDR3 protein: CASSDQEETQYF
CDR3 DNA: TGCGCCAGCAGTGACCAAGAAGAGACCCAGTACTTC

D gene: TRBD1
J gene: TRBJ2-7
V gene: TRBV5-6
clone size: NA
CDR3 protein: CASSLTGAGGHEQYF
CDR3 DNA: TGTGCCAGCAGCTTGACCGGGGCAGGGGGCCACGAGCAGTACTTC

D gene: NA
J gene: TRBJ1-2
V gene: TRBV2
clone size: once
CDR3 protein: CAWSVMVGQPGYTF
CDR3 DNA: TGTGCCTGGAGTGTAATGGTTGGGCAACCCGGCTACACCTTC

D gene: NA
J gene: TRBJ1-2
V gene: TRBV30
clone size: NA
CDR3 protein: CAWSHSRGYTF
CDR3 DNA: TGTGCCTGGAGCCACTCCCGTGGCTACACCTTC

D gene: NA
J gene: TRBJ1-6
V gene: TRBV5-8
clone size: many
CDR3 protein: CASSPPLHF
CDR3 DNA: TGTGCCAGCTCGCCACCCCTCCACTTT

D gene: NA
J gene: TRBJ1-1
V gene: TRBV15
clone size: NA
CDR3 protein: CATSIFGVEAFF
CDR3 DNA: TGTGCCACCAGCATTTTCGGCGTAGAAGCTTTCTTT

D gene: NA
J gene: TRBJ2-7
V gene: TRBV10-3
clone size: NA
CDR3 protein: CAVQGQSTYEQYF
CDR3 DNA: TGTGCCGTCCAAGGACAGAGTACCTACGAGCAGTACTTC